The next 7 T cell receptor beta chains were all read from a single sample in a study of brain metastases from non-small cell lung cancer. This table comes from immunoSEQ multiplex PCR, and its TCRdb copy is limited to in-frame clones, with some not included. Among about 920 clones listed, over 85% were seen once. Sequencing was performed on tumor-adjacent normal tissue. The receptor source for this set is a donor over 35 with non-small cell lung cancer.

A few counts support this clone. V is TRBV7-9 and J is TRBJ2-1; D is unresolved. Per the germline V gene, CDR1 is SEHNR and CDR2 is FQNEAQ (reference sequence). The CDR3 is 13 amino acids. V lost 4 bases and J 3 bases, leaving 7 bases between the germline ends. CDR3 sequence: CASSSDGYNEQFF. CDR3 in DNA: TGTGCCAGCAGCTCGGACGGCTACAATGAGCAGTTCTTC. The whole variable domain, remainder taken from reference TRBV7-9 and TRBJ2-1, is DTGVSQNPRHKITKRGQNVTFRCDPISEHNRLYWYRQTLGQGPEFLTYFQNEAQLEKSRLLSDRFSAERPKGSFSTLEIQRTEQGDSAMYLCASSSDGYNEQFFGPGTRLTVL.

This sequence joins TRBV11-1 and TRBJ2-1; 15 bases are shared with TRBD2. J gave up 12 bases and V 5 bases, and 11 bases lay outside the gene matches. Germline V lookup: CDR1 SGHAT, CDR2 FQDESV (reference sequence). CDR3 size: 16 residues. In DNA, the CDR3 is TGTGCCAGCAGCCCGGGACTAGCGGGGGGTGGTGCGGGGCAGTTCTTC. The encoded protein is CASSPGLAGGGAGQFF.

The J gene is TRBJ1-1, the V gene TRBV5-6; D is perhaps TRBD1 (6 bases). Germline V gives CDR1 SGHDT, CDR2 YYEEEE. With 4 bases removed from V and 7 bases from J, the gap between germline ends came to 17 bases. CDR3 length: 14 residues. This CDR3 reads CASSQPGQKLEAFF. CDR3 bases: TGTGCCAGCAGCCAGCCGGGACAAAAACTTGAAGCTTTCTTT.

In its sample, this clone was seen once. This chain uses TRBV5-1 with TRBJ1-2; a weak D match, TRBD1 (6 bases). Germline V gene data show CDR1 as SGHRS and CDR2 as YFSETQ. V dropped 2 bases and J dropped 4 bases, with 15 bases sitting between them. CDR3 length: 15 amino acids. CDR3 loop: CASSFGQISTYGYTF. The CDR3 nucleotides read TGCGCCAGCAGCTTTGGACAGATCTCCACCTATGGCTACACCTTC.

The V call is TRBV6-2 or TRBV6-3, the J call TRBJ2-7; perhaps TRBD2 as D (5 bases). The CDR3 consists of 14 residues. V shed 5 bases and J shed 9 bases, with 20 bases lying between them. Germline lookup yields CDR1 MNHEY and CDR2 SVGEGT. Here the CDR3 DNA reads TGTGCCAGCAGTAGGATGCGTCTAGCCGATGTGCAGTACTTC. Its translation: CASSRMRLADVQYF.

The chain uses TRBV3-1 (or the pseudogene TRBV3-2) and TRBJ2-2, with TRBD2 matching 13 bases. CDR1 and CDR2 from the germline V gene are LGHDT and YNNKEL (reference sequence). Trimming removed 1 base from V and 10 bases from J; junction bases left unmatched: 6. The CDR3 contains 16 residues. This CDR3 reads CASSQGTSGGGEELFF. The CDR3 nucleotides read TGTGCCAGCAGCCAAGGGACTAGCGGGGGAGGCGAGGAGCTGTTTTTT.

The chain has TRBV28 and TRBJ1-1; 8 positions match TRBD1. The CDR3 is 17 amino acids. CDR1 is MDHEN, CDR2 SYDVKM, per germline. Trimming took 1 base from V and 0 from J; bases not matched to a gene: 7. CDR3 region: CASSLLGTGRVNTEAFF. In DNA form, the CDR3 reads TGTGCCAGCAGTTTATTAGGGACAGGTCGGGTGAACACTGAAGCTTTCTTT.